This TCR beta chain was sequenced in a study of T cells after yellow fever vaccination. This clonotype was recorded many times. Germline loops: CDR1 SGHRS, CDR2 YFSETQ. The CDR3 contains 14 residues. The V end was cut by 0 bases, the J end by 3 bases, with 10 bases between. A single record per CDR3 protein comes from TCRdb applying MiXCR to the 5' RACE reads. The sample has under 200,000 distinct CDR3 sequences, 9.5% to 11% seen once. This TCR came from a man in his late teens or twenties who received the YFV17D yellow fever vaccine. The sample consisted of CD8+ T cells sorted from PBMCs, taken 15 days after the yellow fever booster vaccination. V gene TRBV5-1 combines with J gene TRBJ2-7; D gene ambiguous. CDR3 bases: TGCGCCAGCAGCTTGGCCGGCGGTAGCTACGAGCAGTACTTC. Its translation is CASSLAGGSYEQYF.